This paragraph covers one T cell receptor beta chain sequence. Its antigen remains unidentified. No base-level quality is on record; no much larger clone is a single base apart. This sample was included in a study of T-cell memory formation after mild COVID-19 (dated by TCRdb to the early 2020s). The study in broad terms: Most TCR sequence clusters were specific to one of the two donors. Two young, previously healthy adult volunteers made up the cohort, one male and one female. In a couple of donors, T-cell clones that expanded and contracted after mild COVID-19 were tracked by sequencing TCRalpha and TCRbeta repertoires over time.

The paper as a whole reports these results and caveats: SARS-CoV-2 specificity was not confirmed for the second-wave clones peaking on day 37. Contracting CD4+ clones appeared mostly in the CM and EM memory subsets, whereas CD8+ clones were enriched in EMRA. Some responding clones were detected in pre-infection memory, suggesting pre-existing cross-reactive memory T cells joined the SARS-CoV-2 response. Clones that contracted from day 15 to 85 showed balanced CD4/CD8 phenotypes, whereas a second wave of clones that expanded from day 15 to 37 leaned towards CD4+. The study included only a couple of mild cases, and larger cohorts that include severe cases with pre-infection samples were judged to be necessary.

Trimming takes 6 bases from V and 1 base from J, and the germline ends sit 9 bases apart. CDR1 is given as MNHEY and CDR2 as SMNVEV, both from the germline V gene (reference sequence). The CDR3 sequence holds 13 residues, the cysteine and phenylalanine included. The entry retains the CDR3 DNA only, 39 bases that are in frame from base 1. Ficoll-Paque density gradient centrifugation was the method used to isolate PBMCs. These reads were obtained on an Illumina NovaSeq 6000. Using 5'RACE with constant-segment primers, TCRalpha and TCRbeta cDNA libraries were constructed, with sample barcodes and unique molecular identifiers added in the process. RNA was extracted from every sample with Trizol reagent. The libraries were amplified in two PCR steps, and the second step added a second sample barcode and Illumina TruSeq adapters. Sequencing of libraries was performed on an Illumina NovaSeq with 2 x 150 bp paired-end reads. Per the original workflow: With migec v1.2.7, reads were demultiplexed and then collapsed into UMI-guided consensus sequences. Using mixcr v2.1.11, the UMI consensuses were aligned to TRA and TRB V and J templates and assembled into clonotypes. A clonotype was counted as expanded or contracted only when both edgeR and NoisET called the clonotype significant, with the noise models trained on biological replicates. For edgeR calls, the thresholds were a false discovery rate-adjusted p below 0.01 and a log2 fold-change of 1. As an exploratory analysis of dynamics, max-normalized trajectories of the 1000 most abundant clonotypes were examined by PCA with hierarchical clustering. The CD4 or CD8 phenotype of responding clones was assigned using the separately sequenced CD4+ and CD8+ repertoires. TCRdb redid the processing of the public reads, applying fastp at Q25 and MiXCR, and retained in-frame beta chains. A single entry per CDR3 protein holds the most common genes and DNA from its merged rows. TCRdb, not the original authors, processed these V and J calls. In this sample the table shows about 350,000 distinct CDR3 sequences, 20% to 25% of which occur a single time. Approximately 22% of the sample is held by the ten biggest clonotypes.

The source of this sequence is a man younger than 30 who had mild COVID-19 (a few samples of this study predate the infection). The sample titles of this study are shuffled in the database, so cell type and time point are left out; the donor was told from shared clones. Sequencing was performed on PBMCs or a T cell subset sorted from them (not recorded which). The sequence is built from TRBV27 and TRBJ1-1; the D gene remains uncertain. The encoded CDR3 is CASSLMTNTEAFF. Here is the DNA: TGTGCCAGCAGCCTTATGACGAACACTGAAGCTTTCTTT.